Below are 24 T cell receptor beta chains sequenced from a single sample in a study of T cell repertoires in aging, cancer and after chemotherapy. Peripheral blood genomic DNA, not sorted cells or RNA, was the template. Rearranged V-D-J TRB sequences were amplified with a mixed TRB-A/B primer pool. One entry per CDR3 protein results from TCRdb running MiXCR on the multiplex PCR reads. The sample lists under 7,500 distinct CDR3 sequences; less than 45% were seen once. Sequenced input: blood. These receptors were taken from a human donor in good health.

This chain joins TRBV6-5 and TRBJ2-1, with no clear D. Germline CDR1 reads MNHEY; CDR2 reads SVGAGI. CDR3 length: 12 residues. V lost 8 bases and J lost 2, with 7 bases in between. The CDR3 region has the DNA TGTGCCAGCGGGAAACCCTACAATGAGCAGTTCTTC. Its protein is CASGKPYNEQFF.

This clonotype was counted only a few times. V and J are TRBV4-1 and TRBJ1-3; D ambiguous. The germline V gene encodes CDR1 MGHRA and CDR2 YSYEKL. The CDR3 has 15 residues. The V gene lost 4 bases and the J gene lost 2 bases, with 12 bases spanning the gap. The CDR3 loop is CASSPQDGPGNTIYF. The DNA of the CDR3 is TGCGCCAGCAGCCCTCAGGACGGACCTGGAAACACCATATATTTT.

In this sample, this clonotype is medium-sized. For the CDR3, the DNA is TGCAGCGTTGTAGGGTTCTTCTCTGGAAACACCATATATTTT. This encodes CSVVGFFSGNTIYF. The V and J genes are TRBV29-1 and TRBJ1-3, with D uncertain. Trimming removed 4 bases at V and 0 bases at J, with 10 bases between. Germline CDR1 SQVTM, CDR2 ANQGSEA. The CDR3 has 14 residues.

This clonotype was seen a few times. V is TRBV11-2 and J is TRBJ2-7; D perhaps matches TRBD2 (6 bases). This CDR3 contains 15 residues. The germline CDR1 and CDR2 sequences are SGHAT and FQNNGV. The germline V and J ends were trimmed by 5 bases and 3 bases, with 17 bases remaining between them. The CDR3 coding sequence is TGTGCCAGCAGCCCTCATGGGGGGTTGTTCTACGAGCAGTACTTC. Amino acids: CASSPHGGLFYEQYF.

Only a few counts were recorded for this clonotype. The gene calls are TRBV4-1 and TRBJ1-2, with D unclear. Germline-derived CDR1 and CDR2 are MGHRA and YSYEKL. The V gene lost 4 bases and the J gene lost 7 bases, with 13 bases spanning the gap. The CDR3 runs to 13 residues. Here the CDR3 DNA reads TGCGCCAGCAGCCCACTAGTGATGGCTGGCTACACCTTC. It specifies CASSPLVMAGYTF.

This clonotype turned up a few times. The V and J genes are TRBV6-6 and TRBJ2-1, with 11 nucleotides matching TRBD2. The J segment lost 6 bases and the V segment lost 6 bases, leaving 7 bases of the junction unmatched. There are 15 residues in the CDR3. Per germline, CDR1 MNHNY and CDR2 SVGAGI (reference sequence). Here the CDR3 reads CASSPSTSGGNEQFF. In DNA, the CDR3 is TGTGCCAGCAGCCCCTCAACTAGCGGGGGCAATGAGCAGTTCTTC.

The chain combines TRBV20-1 with TRBJ1-4; TRBD1 might be the D (5 bases). The CDR3 extends over 13 amino acids. Trimming removed 4 bases at V and 5 bases at J, with 11 bases between. The germline V gene encodes CDR1 DFQATT and CDR2 SNEGSKA (reference sequence). Here the CDR3 DNA reads TGCAGTGCTATGTGGGGGTCAAATGAAAAACTGTTTTTT. Its protein is CSAMWGSNEKLFF.

CDR3 coding DNA: TGTGCCAGCAGTTTTGGTGGGCGGGGGGGCCTTCAAGAGCAGTACTTC. Residues: CASSFGGRGGLQEQYF. The chain uses TRBV12-3 or TRBV12-4 and TRBJ2-7, with 9 bases fitting TRBD2. This CDR3 is 16 amino acids long. Trimming cost V 3 bases and J 7 bases; bases outside gene matches: 13.

A few counts support this clonotype. The CDR3 DNA is TGTGCCAGCAGCCCAATGACAGGGATCGGCTATGGCTACACCTTC. Its translation is CASSPMTGIGYGYTF. The chain links TRBV11-2 to TRBJ1-2, with 7 nucleotides matching TRBD1. The CDR3 length is 15 residues. V lost 5 bases and J lost 4; bases outside the gene matches: 10. Germline V CDR1 and CDR2: SGHAT, FQNNGV.

This clonotype rates as large (0.1 to 1%). The chain couples TRBV29-1 to TRBJ2-7; D gene ambiguous. Germline assignment: CDR1 SQVTM and CDR2 ANQGSEA. The CDR3 length is 10 residues. With 4 bases removed from V and 1 base from J, the gap between germline ends came to 2 bases. The CDR3 bases are TGCAGCGTTGGATCCTACGAGCAGTACTTC. It translates to CSVGSYEQYF.

This clonotype was counted a few times. The chain carries TRBV30 and TRBJ2-5; unclear D gene. CDR1 is GTSNPN and CDR2 is SVGIG in the germline V gene (reference sequence). Deletions cut 2 bases from V and 0 bases from J, with 10 bases between. The CDR3 covers 14 residues. CDR3 loop: CAWSRQTHQETQYF. DNA for the CDR3: TGTGCCTGGAGTCGCCAGACCCACCAAGAGACCCAGTACTTC. Based on the CDR3 plus reference TRBV30 and TRBJ2-5, the full variable domain is SQTIHQWPATLVQPVGSPLSLECTVEGTSNPNLYWYRQAAGRGLQLLFYSVGIGQISSEVPQNLSASRPQDRQFILSSKKLLLSDSGFYLCAWSRQTHQETQYFGPGTRLLVL.

This clonotype has only a few counts. The chain recombines TRBV7-2 with TRBJ2-3; weak D call: TRBD2 (6 bases). With 5 bases removed from V and 7 bases from J, the gap between germline ends came to 22 bases. This CDR3 has 16 residues. Germline lookup yields CDR1 SGHTA and CDR2 FQGNSA. CDR3 sequence: CASSGQPGTRTNTQYF. CDR3 sequence (DNA): TGTGCCAGCAGCGGTCAACCGGGGACTCGGACAAATACGCAGTATTTT. Full variable domain (rest looked up from reference TRBV7-2 and TRBJ2-3): GAGVSQSPSNKVTEKGKDVELRCDPISGHTALYWYRQSLGQGLEFLIYFQGNSAPDKSGLPSDRFSAERTGGSVSTLTIQRTQQEDSAVYLCASSGQPGTRTNTQYFGPGTRLTVL.

This clonotype was seen a few times. This rearrangement joins TRBV19 to TRBJ1-5; 7 bases agree with TRBD1. V lost 4 bases to trimming and J lost 0 bases; unmatched junction nucleotides: 12. The CDR3 length is 18 residues. CDR1 and CDR2 (germline): LNHDA, SQIVND (reference sequence). CDR3 in amino acids: CASSKTGTDYYSNQPQHF. As DNA, the CDR3 is TGTGCCAGTAGTAAAACCGGGACAGACTACTATAGCAATCAGCCCCAGCATTTT.

This chain connects TRBV7-9 to TRBJ2-7; D unclear. The CDR3 spans 17 residues. V was trimmed by 1 base and J by 4 bases, leaving 20 bases between them. The V gene's germline CDR1 is SEHNR and CDR2 FQNEAQ (reference sequence). The DNA of the CDR3 is TGTGCCAGCAGCTTAGTACAGCCCTCTAGGCTGGGGTACGAGCAGTACTTC. It translates to CASSLVQPSRLGYEQYF. Looking up the rest from reference TRBV7-9 and TRBJ2-7 gives the full variable domain: DTGVSQNPRHKITKRGQNVTFRCDPISEHNRLYWYRQTLGQGPEFLTYFQNEAQLEKSRLLSDRFSAERPKGSFSTLEIQRTEQGDSAMYLCASSLVQPSRLGYEQYFGPGTRLTVT.

This clonotype showed up just a few times. The chain uses TRBV6-2 or TRBV6-3 and TRBJ2-7; TRBD1 might be the D (5 bases). The CDR3 runs to 13 residues. Trimming removed 8 bases at V and 6 bases at J, with 17 bases between. Germline CDR1 is MNHEY and CDR2 is SVGEGT. CDR3 sequence reads: CASGAPSTGEQYF. DNA for the CDR3: TGTGCCAGCGGGGCCCCGTCGACGGGCGAGCAGTACTTC.

The chain couples TRBV7-9 to TRBJ2-1, with TRBD2 matching over 9 bases. The CDR3 length is 15 residues. The germline CDR1 and CDR2 sequences are SEHNR and FQNEAQ (reference sequence). With 5 bases clipped from V and 5 bases from J, the junction kept 7 bases outside the gene matches. The CDR3 DNA sequence: TGTGCCAGCAGCGTTAGCGGGGGCCGCGACAATGAGCAGTTCTTC. Translating gives CASSVSGGRDNEQFF. The variable domain in full, completed from reference TRBV7-9 and TRBJ2-1, reads DTGVSQNPRHKITKRGQNVTFRCDPISEHNRLYWYRQTLGQGPEFLTYFQNEAQLEKSRLLSDRFSAERPKGSFSTLEIQRTEQGDSAMYLCASSVSGGRDNEQFFGPGTRLTVL.

The CDR3 loop reads CASTNGGNTIYF. The CDR3 DNA reads TGTGCCAGCACTAACGGAGGAAACACCATATATTTT. J is TRBJ1-3 and V is TRBV6-5, with D hard to call. The CDR3 is 12 residues long. Trimming shortened V by 7 bases and J by 4 bases, and 8 bases separated the two germline ends. Germline V gene sequence: CDR1 MNHEY, CDR2 SVGAGI.

This clonotype was counted between two and nine times. The rearrangement links TRBV6-2 or TRBV6-3 to TRBJ2-1; no definite D call. Germline CDR1 MNHEY, CDR2 SVGEGT. The CDR3 loop spans 14 amino acids. The V and J ends lost 6 bases and 11 bases respectively, with 20 bases between them. CDR3 loop: CASRGTGPAMKQFF. The CDR3 DNA follows: TGTGCCAGCAGGGGTACGGGTCCCGCAATGAAGCAGTTCTTC.

CDR3 loop: CASGQGKSNYGYTF. Here the CDR3 DNA reads TGTGCCAGCGGACAGGGAAAGTCTAACTATGGCTACACCTTC. J is TRBJ1-2 and V is TRBV27, with 8 bases identical to TRBD1. Germline V lookup: CDR1 MNHEY, CDR2 SMNVEV (reference sequence). V lost 8 bases and J lost 0; bases outside the gene matches: 5. The CDR3 spans 14 residues.

The chain couples TRBV5-1 to TRBJ2-7, with D perhaps assigned TRBD1 or TRBD2 (5 bases each). The CDR3 extends over 15 amino acids. Trimming took 0 bases from V and 2 from J, leaving 12 bases between them. Per the germline V gene, CDR1 is SGHRS and CDR2 is YFSETQ. CDR3 sequence reads: CASSLVGDPAYEQYF. CDR3 DNA sequence: TGCGCCAGCAGCTTGGTGGGGGACCCGGCCTACGAGCAGTACTTC.

This sequence joins TRBV14 and TRBJ1-6; 9 nucleotides agree with TRBD1. The CDR3 runs to 15 residues. The V gene's germline CDR1 is SGHDN and CDR2 FVKESK. J lost 6 bases, V lost 3 bases, and 3 bases had no gene match. CDR3 DNA: TGTGCCAGCAGCCAGGGACAGGGAGGTAATTCACCCCTCCACTTT. Translation gives CASSQGQGGNSPLHF.

The chain has TRBV15 and TRBJ2-2, with TRBD1 identical over 9 bases. CDR1 LNHNV and CDR2 YYDKDF come from the germline V gene (reference sequence). The CDR3 runs 15 residues. V gave up 1 base and J gave up 6 bases; unmatched junction bases: 3. CDR3 sequence: CATSRGTGDSGELFF. CDR3 nucleotide sequence: TGTGCCACCAGCAGAGGGACAGGGGACTCCGGGGAGCTGTTTTTT.

The CDR3 bases are TGCGCCAGCAGCCAACGGACAGGGGGGGCTGAAGCTTTCTTT. This sequence encodes CASSQRTGGAEAFF. V usage is TRBV4-3 and J usage is TRBJ1-1, with 10 bases lining up with TRBD1. The CDR3 spans 14 residues. V was clipped by 2 bases and J by 6 bases; unmatched bases: 3. Germline loops: CDR1 LGHNA, CDR2 YSLEER.

This rearrangement joins TRBV7-6 to TRBJ2-7; D is tentatively TRBD1 or TRBD2 (5 bases each). Germline values: CDR1 SGHVS, CDR2 FNYEAQ. The germline V and J ends were trimmed by 5 bases and 4 bases, with 12 bases remaining between them. The CDR3 is 13 residues long. The CDR3 nucleotides are TGTGCCAGCAGCCCAGAAGGGACGTACGAGCAGTACTTC. Amino acids: CASSPEGTYEQYF.